A selection of T cell receptor beta chains follows, all from one sample in a study of memory CD4+ T cells and cytomegalovirus serostatus. The repertoire was sequenced with immunoSEQ multiplex PCR; TCRdb's copy has only in-frame clones and lacks some. Here the sample spans tens of thousands of clones, approximately 80% being singletons. The sample was memory CD4+ T cells from blood. These receptors came from an adult in good health and CMV-seronegative. CDR3s leave out the opening cysteine and the closing phenylalanine or tryptophan. Rows may omit the clone size; those that give it use once, few, many or a size class.

clone_size: -; v_call: TRBV19; j_call: TRBJ2-5; cdr3_aa: ASSIGLAQETQY
clone_size: -; v_call: TRBV27; j_call: TRBJ2-7; cdr3_aa: ASSLAPDRDYYEQY
clone_size: -; v_call: TRBV29-1; j_call: TRBJ1-1; cdr3_aa: SVSGASGGIAEAF
clone_size: -; v_call: TRBV2; j_call: TRBJ1-4; cdr3_aa: ASNPGQGGYEKLF
clone_size: -; v_call: TRBV5-5; j_call: TRBJ2-7; cdr3_aa: ASSYEGVPFYEQY
clone_size: -; v_call: TRBV11-1; j_call: TRBJ2-5; cdr3_aa: ASSPAGGGRETQY
clone_size: once; v_call: TRBV5-1; j_call: TRBJ2-5; cdr3_aa: ASSPDNQETQY
clone_size: -; v_call: TRBV25-1; j_call: TRBJ2-5; cdr3_aa: ASSDPRLQETQY
clone_size: -; v_call: TRBV2; j_call: TRBJ2-2; cdr3_aa: ASIGQGATGELF
clone_size: -; v_call: TRBV27; j_call: TRBJ1-6; cdr3_aa: ASSFFRPELRTPLH
clone_size: -; v_call: TRBV5-6; j_call: TRBJ2-1; cdr3_aa: ASSRIGVNNEQF
clone_size: few; v_call: TRBV19; j_call: TRBJ1-1; cdr3_aa: ASSDTGTGRGEAF
clone_size: -; v_call: TRBV6-6; j_call: TRBJ2-3; cdr3_aa: ASSYSTSGKDTQY
clone_size: once; v_call: TRBV29-1; j_call: TRBJ2-3; cdr3_aa: SVDRGLTDTQY
clone_size: -; v_call: TRBV30; j_call: TRBJ2-3; cdr3_aa: AWSPADTQY
clone_size: -; v_call: TRBV2; j_call: TRBJ2-7; cdr3_aa: ASSEETGRYEQY
clone_size: few; v_call: TRBV30; j_call: TRBJ1-1; cdr3_aa: AWRKYGRGNTEAF
clone_size: -; v_call: TRBV28; j_call: TRBJ2-1; cdr3_aa: ASRGTGGNEQF
clone_size: -; v_call: TRBV7-9; j_call: TRBJ1-2; cdr3_aa: ASSSGQGRWVGYT
clone_size: -; v_call: TRBV28; j_call: TRBJ2-6; cdr3_aa: ASSFLYRTGANVLT
clone_size: -; v_call: TRBV30; j_call: TRBJ1-3; cdr3_aa: AWSVGHGNTIY
clone_size: -; v_call: TRBV5-1; j_call: TRBJ2-3; cdr3_aa: ASSHALDTQY
clone_size: few; v_call: TRBV27; j_call: TRBJ1-5; cdr3_aa: ASSFVSNQPQH
clone_size: -; v_call: TRBV5-1; j_call: TRBJ2-1; cdr3_aa: ASSLAGTNSYNEQF
clone_size: -; v_call: TRBV4-1; j_call: TRBJ2-3; cdr3_aa: ASSQTFSTDTQY
clone_size: few; v_call: TRBV7-3; j_call: TRBJ2-5; cdr3_aa: ASSKNGAGPETQY
clone_size: -; v_call: TRBV5-4; j_call: TRBJ1-1; cdr3_aa: ASSLGWDGVNTEAF
clone_size: -; v_call: TRBV7-8; j_call: TRBJ1-1; cdr3_aa: ASSFGSPGHLNTEAF
clone_size: -; v_call: TRBV7-9; j_call: TRBJ2-5; cdr3_aa: ASSLSGALKFKETQY
clone_size: -; v_call: TRBV28; j_call: TRBJ1-5; cdr3_aa: ASSFGDRGKSQPQH
clone_size: -; v_call: TRBV6-6; j_call: TRBJ2-1; cdr3_aa: ASNPDGYNEQF
clone_size: few; v_call: TRBV27; j_call: TRBJ1-1; cdr3_aa: ASSSPVDRGRDTEAF
clone_size: few; v_call: TRBV5-1; j_call: TRBJ2-1; cdr3_aa: ASRPNPDRGRDNEQF
clone_size: -; v_call: TRBV19; j_call: TRBJ1-2; cdr3_aa: ASSISGRAGDGYT
clone_size: -; v_call: TRBV7-9; j_call: TRBJ2-3; cdr3_aa: ASSLAQGDTQY
clone_size: -; v_call: TRBV6-4; j_call: TRBJ1-6; cdr3_aa: ASSERDRARSPLH
clone_size: -; v_call: TRBV7-9; j_call: TRBJ1-2; cdr3_aa: ASSLVGPGVYGYT
clone_size: -; v_call: TRBV5-1; j_call: TRBJ1-1; cdr3_aa: ASSGGAGQGVLGEAF
clone_size: -; v_call: TRBV18; j_call: TRBJ1-1; cdr3_aa: ASSGRLGFLDTEAF
clone_size: -; v_call: TRBV19; j_call: TRBJ2-1; cdr3_aa: ASRPQGGSSYNEQF
clone_size: once; v_call: TRBV2; j_call: TRBJ2-1; cdr3_aa: ASSAGTSAYNEQF
clone_size: few; v_call: TRBV7-2; j_call: TRBJ2-7; cdr3_aa: ASSTARPPGYEQY
clone_size: -; v_call: TRBV7-8; j_call: TRBJ2-5; cdr3_aa: ASSSSGAGVRETQY
clone_size: -; v_call: TRBV12-5; j_call: TRBJ2-1; cdr3_aa: ASGLVLGDYNEQF
clone_size: few; v_call: TRBV30; j_call: TRBJ1-1; cdr3_aa: ACRGQVLNTEAF
clone_size: -; v_call: TRBV7-2; j_call: TRBJ2-3; cdr3_aa: ASSLPGAGDTQY
clone_size: -; v_call: TRBV30; j_call: TRBJ1-2; cdr3_aa: AWSYPGTAVGYT
clone_size: -; v_call: TRBV18; j_call: TRBJ1-5; cdr3_aa: ASSPQASNQPQH
clone_size: -; v_call: TRBV19; j_call: TRBJ1-1; cdr3_aa: ATRWGMNTEAF
clone_size: -; v_call: TRBV16; j_call: TRBJ1-2; cdr3_aa: ASSQSADRAPYGYT